This T cell receptor beta chain was retrieved from a study of CD8 T cells in Susac syndrome. This clonotype was counted between two and nine times. Sequencing of TCR beta was performed on blood CD8+ T cells and on blood CD4+ T cells. It was treatment-naive patients with stable or active relapsing-remitting disease who made up the multiple sclerosis controls. Negative isolation yielded the CD8+ and CD4+ T cells, while FACS enriched the TEMRA cells. An amount of RNA that ranged from 0.5 to 1 ug was reverse transcribed with random hexamers. An immunoSEQ multiplex PCR amplified TCR beta CDR3 over 54 Vbeta and 13 Jbeta. TCRdb independently ran MiXCR on the immunoSEQ multiplex PCR reads; one entry per CDR3 protein. The sample has about 160,000 distinct CDR3 sequences; less than 95% are singletons. Material for sequencing was CD4+ T cells from PBMCs. This receptor was obtained from a human donor with multiple sclerosis.

CDR3 bases: TGTGCCAGCAGCGGCGGGCAAGAGACCCAGTACTTC. Translation: CASSGGQETQYF. The chain links TRBV9 to TRBJ2-5; D may be TRBD2 (5 bases). CDR1 SGDLS and CDR2 YYNGEE come from the germline V gene. CDR3 length: 12 amino acids. Trimming took 3 bases from V and 2 from J, leaving 5 bases between them.